This is a list of T cell receptor beta chains from one sample in a study of identifying expanded T cells in peripheral blood. Measured with immunoSEQ multiplex PCR; TCRdb has only the in-frame clones, and not every one. The table shows 70,000 to 95,000 clones, with around 90% occurring only once. Input material: blood. The receptors here all came from a person aged 18 to 69 in good health. Both conserved end residues are part of each CDR3. A D gene is named only where the DNA matches it firmly. A clone size is listed for some rows: how often the clone was seen (once, few, many), or a class if it is expanded.

v_call,clone_size,d_call,j_call,cdr3_nt,cdr3_aa
TRBV10-3,NA,NA,TRBJ1-1,TGTGCCATCAGTGGTACAATGGCTGAAGCTTTCTTT,CAISGTMAEAFF
TRBV5-1,NA,TRBD1,TRBJ2-7,TGCGCCAGCAGCCAAGACAGGGGCGGCGAGCAGTACTTC,CASSQDRGGEQYF
TRBV6-5,NA,NA,TRBJ1-3,TGTGCCAGCAGTGAGACTGGAAACACCATATATTTT,CASSETGNTIYF
TRBV2,NA,NA,TRBJ2-1,TGTGCCAGCAGTGAAACTAGAAACAATGAGCAGTTCTTC,CASSETRNNEQFF
TRBV5-5,NA,NA,TRBJ1-6,TGTGCCAGCAGCTTCTTGATTTCAGGGGCTAATTCACCCCTCCACTTT,CASSFLISGANSPLHF
TRBV30,NA,NA,TRBJ1-6,TGTGCCTGGAACCAGAGGGATTCACCCCTCCACTTT,CAWNQRDSPLHF
TRBV2,NA,NA,TRBJ1-4,TGTGCCAGCAGTGCAAGGCAAGTTAATGAAAAACTGTTTTTT,CASSARQVNEKLFF
TRBV5-1,NA,NA,TRBJ1-1,TGCGCCAGCAGCACCACAGTGAACACTGAAGCTTTCTTT,CASSTTVNTEAFF
TRBV6-6,NA,TRBD1,TRBJ1-2,TGTGCCAGCAGTTACAGAGGGGGCGCGGGGTATGGCTACACCTTC,CASSYRGGAGYGYTF
TRBV7-9,NA,NA,TRBJ1-2,TGTGCCAGCAGCCCAGTGATCGGCCAGACCTATGGCTACACCTTC,CASSPVIGQTYGYTF
TRBV29-1,NA,NA,TRBJ1-4,TGCAGCGTAGAGGGAGGGATAGTTGAAAAACTGTTTTTT,CSVEGGIVEKLFF
TRBV18,NA,TRBD1,TRBJ1-5,TGTGCCAGCTCACCGACAGGGGTGGGCAATCAGCCCCAGCATTTT,CASSPTGVGNQPQHF
TRBV6-1,NA,TRBD1,TRBJ2-1,TGTGCCAGCAGTTTAACAGGGGACTCCTACAATGAGCAGTTCTTC,CASSLTGDSYNEQFF
TRBV7-9,NA,TRBD1,TRBJ1-1,TGTGCCAGCAGCTTAGGTGGGACAGGGGTGGGGAACACTGAAGCTTTCTTT,CASSLGGTGVGNTEAFF
TRBV5-5,few,TRBD1,TRBJ2-7,TGTGCCAGCAGCCACGACAGGGGGACATCCTACGAGCAGTACTTC,CASSHDRGTSYEQYF
TRBV21-1,NA,NA,TRBJ1-5,TGTGCCAGCAGCAAAGACCTGACTCCGGGGGGTGAAGGAAATCAGCCCCAGCATTTT,CASSKDLTPGGEGNQPQHF
TRBV30,few,TRBD2,TRBJ2-4,TGTGCCTGGAGTGGCCTGGGACTAGCGGGAGTCAAAAACATTCAGTACTTC,CAWSGLGLAGVKNIQYF
TRBV19,NA,NA,TRBJ2-5,TGTGCCAGTAGTACAAGCCATGGGGGGGAGACCCAGTACTTC,CASSTSHGGETQYF
TRBV2,once,TRBD1,TRBJ2-7,TGTGCCAGCAGTGGACAGGGACCCTACGAGCAGTACTTC,CASSGQGPYEQYF
TRBV7-9,once,NA,TRBJ1-1,TGTGCCAGCAGCTTGGGACCGGTCATGAACACTGAAGCTTTCTTT,CASSLGPVMNTEAFF
TRBV18,NA,NA,TRBJ1-3,TGTGCCAGCTCACCCTCCAGTCCCGGAAACACCATATATTTT,CASSPSSPGNTIYF
TRBV6-4,NA,NA,TRBJ1-5,TGTGCCAGCAGTTACAGGGATAGCAATCAGCCCCAGCATTTT,CASSYRDSNQPQHF
TRBV27,NA,NA,TRBJ1-1,TGTGCCAGCAGTTTTAGGTGGGGCTTCGGGACTGAAGCTTTCTTT,CASSFRWGFGTEAFF
TRBV11-3,NA,NA,TRBJ2-5,TGTGCCAGCAGCTTAGACAGGGCCCAAGAGACCCAGTACTTC,CASSLDRAQETQYF
TRBV6-4,NA,TRBD1,TRBJ1-2,TGTGCCAGCAGTCAACCGGGACAGGGGATGGATGGCTACACCTTC,CASSQPGQGMDGYTF
TRBV5-1,NA,TRBD2,TRBJ2-5,TGCGCCAGCAGCTTGGCGCTAGCGGGGGCTACAGAGACCCAGTACTTC,CASSLALAGATETQYF
TRBV25-1,once,NA,TRBJ2-7,TGTGCCAGTTCTATCGGTGGAGTAGCAGGGCACCTCTTC,CASSIGGVAGHLF
TRBV15,NA,NA,TRBJ1-2,TGTGCCACCAGCAGGGGGTCCTTTAACTATGGCTACACCTTC,CATSRGSFNYGYTF
TRBV21-1,NA,NA,TRBJ1-2,TGTGCCAGCAGCAAAGGAGCAGGGGGCAACGGGAGCTATGGCTACACCTTC,CASSKGAGGNGSYGYTF
TRBV15,NA,TRBD2,TRBJ2-7,TGTGCCACCAGCAGAGACCTAGCGGGGACGTGGTACGAGCAGTACTTC,CATSRDLAGTWYEQYF
TRBV4-2,NA,NA,TRBJ2-5,TGTGCCAGCAGCCGTGACAGACTTCAAGAGACCCAGTACTTC,CASSRDRLQETQYF
TRBV19,NA,NA,TRBJ2-1,TGTGCCAGCCACGGGGGTAGCAATGAGCAGTTCTTC,CASHGGSNEQFF
TRBV10-3,once,NA,TRBJ2-2,TGTGCCATCAGTGAGTCGACAGGGAACACCGGGGAGCTGTTTTTT,CAISESTGNTGELFF
TRBV9,once,NA,TRBJ1-1,TGTGCCAGCAGCCTCCGCTCGAACACTGAAGCTTTCTTT,CASSLRSNTEAFF
TRBV2,NA,NA,TRBJ2-7,TGTGCCAGCCTGGTGGGTGTTTACGAGCAGTACTTC,CASLVGVYEQYF
TRBV4-1,NA,NA,TRBJ2-5,TGCGCCAGCAGCCGCACTTTGGGAGAGACCCAGTACTTC,CASSRTLGETQYF
TRBV6-5,NA,TRBD1,TRBJ1-1,TGTGCCAGCGGCCCAGGGGGCGTTTTGACTGAAGCTTTCTTT,CASGPGGVLTEAFF
TRBV5-4,NA,NA,TRBJ2-2,TGTGCCAGCAGCTTACGCGGGAACACCGGGGAGCTGTTTTTT,CASSLRGNTGELFF
TRBV27,NA,NA,TRBJ2-2,TGTGCCAGCAGTTTATCCCCCTGGAACGGGGAGCTGTTTTTT,CASSLSPWNGELFF
TRBV7-6,NA,NA,TRBJ1-3,TGTGCCAGCAGCTTCAGCGACAACTCTGGAAACACCATATATTTT,CASSFSDNSGNTIYF
TRBV28,NA,NA,TRBJ2-7,TGTGCCAGCACCCCGCGTACAGGGACCGGCGAGCAGTACTTC,CASTPRTGTGEQYF
TRBV15,NA,NA,TRBJ1-2,TGTGCCACCAGCCGGGGAGGGGTCTATGGCTACACCTTC,CATSRGGVYGYTF
TRBV5-1,NA,NA,TRBJ2-1,TGCGCCAGCAGCTTGGCCGGGCCTGTGAATGAGCAGTTCTTC,CASSLAGPVNEQFF
TRBV11-2,few,NA,TRBJ1-5,TGTGCCAGCAGCTCCGACGACAAGCGCAATCAGCCCCAGCATTTT,CASSSDDKRNQPQHF
TRBV19,NA,NA,TRBJ2-5,TGTGCCAGTAGCCCGGGACTCCGAGAGACCCAGTACTTC,CASSPGLRETQYF
TRBV6-5,NA,TRBD1,TRBJ1-1,TGTGCCAGCAGTTACCGGACAGGGGGCTTCACTGAAGCTTTCTTT,CASSYRTGGFTEAFF
TRBV15,NA,NA,TRBJ2-3,TGTGCCACCAGCCTAAGGGGTAGCACAGATACGCAGTATTTT,CATSLRGSTDTQYF
TRBV9,NA,TRBD2,TRBJ2-2,TGTGCCAGCAGCGCCGGGACTAGCTTTGTCGGGGAGCTGTTTTTT,CASSAGTSFVGELFF
TRBV5-1,once,NA,TRBJ1-1,TGCGCCAGCAGCTTGGCTACGGACAGGAACACTGAAGCTTTCTTT,CASSLATDRNTEAFF
TRBV19,NA,NA,TRBJ2-7,TGTGCCAGTAGTGACGACAGGATCTACGAGCAGTACTTC,CASSDDRIYEQYF
TRBV10-3,once,NA,TRBJ1-1,TGTGCCATCAGTGTGAGGGGAGGAGACACTGAAGCTTTCTTT,CAISVRGGDTEAFF
TRBV4-2,NA,NA,TRBJ1-1,TGTGCCAGCAGCCAAGGGCAGGGAGTAAGGGACACTGAAGCTTTCTTT,CASSQGQGVRDTEAFF
TRBV18,NA,TRBD2,TRBJ2-1,TGTGCCAGCTCACCACTAGCGGGAGGGCCCCCTCCTGGCAATGAGCAGTTCTTC,CASSPLAGGPPPGNEQFF
TRBV10-2,NA,TRBD1,TRBJ2-1,TGCGCCAGCAGTGAGTCAGGGGGCCCCGTATACAATGAGCAGTTCTTC,CASSESGGPVYNEQFF